The present entry profiles one T cell receptor beta chain with its context. Its target is unknown. The sample comes from a study of cytomegalovirus exposure and HLA in healthy donors. A multiplex PCR was run with 60 Vbeta primers and 13 Jbeta primers. Data came from immunoSEQ multiplex PCR; TCRdb stores just in-frame clones and leaves some out. The sample lists 99,000 or so clones; just under 80% were seen once. J was trimmed by 4 bases and V by 3 bases; bases with no gene match: 4. This CDR3 is built from 16 residues. Germline V CDR1 and CDR2: SGHRS, YFSETQ. Study-wide findings and caveats: A further, later analysis showed that HLA-associated TCR beta chains (compared with equally common others) were more clonally expanded. It has been reported that TCR beta sequences accurately predicted the HLA-A and HLA-B alleles of most subjects.

This TCR was sampled from a man in his thirties or forties in good health and CMV-seronegative. Sequenced input: PBMCs. This rearrangement joins TRBV5-1 to TRBJ2-1, with TRBD2 matching 13 bases. The CDR3 nucleotides are TGCGCCAGCAGCTCACGGACTAGCGGGGGATACAATGAGCAGTTCTTC. Its translation: CASSSRTSGGYNEQFF.